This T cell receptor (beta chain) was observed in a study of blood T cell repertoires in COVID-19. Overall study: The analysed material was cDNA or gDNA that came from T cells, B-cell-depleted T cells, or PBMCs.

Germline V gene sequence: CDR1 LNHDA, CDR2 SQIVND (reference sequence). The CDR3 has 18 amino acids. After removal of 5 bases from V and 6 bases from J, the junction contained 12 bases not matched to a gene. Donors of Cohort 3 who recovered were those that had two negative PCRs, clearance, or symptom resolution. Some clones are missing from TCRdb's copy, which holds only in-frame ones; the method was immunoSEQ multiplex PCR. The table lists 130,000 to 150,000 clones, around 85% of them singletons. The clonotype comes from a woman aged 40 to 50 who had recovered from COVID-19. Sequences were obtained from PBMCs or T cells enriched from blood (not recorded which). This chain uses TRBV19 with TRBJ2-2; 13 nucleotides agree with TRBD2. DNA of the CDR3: TGTGCCAGTAGTCCGACCGGACTAGCGGGAGTTGGGGCCGGGGAGCTGTTTTTT. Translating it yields CASSPTGLAGVGAGELFF.